Below, one T cell receptor beta chain is given with its context. This CDR3 region has 17 residues. Germline V gene lookup returns CDR1 SGDLS and CDR2 YYNGEE. V lost 3 bases to trimming and J lost 5 bases, with 23 bases between them. The source of the sample is a study of control samples from healthy donors and cancer patients. Using immunoSEQ multiplex PCR, the repertoire was profiled, and TCRdb retains in-frame clones only, with some absent. The sample carries roughly 100,000 clones, 83% recorded once. This receptor was taken from a woman aged 45-60 years in good health. The sequenced sample consisted of blood. The V gene is TRBV9, the J gene TRBJ2-5; D assignment may be TRBD1 or TRBD2 (5 bases each). DNA for the CDR3: TGTGCCAGCAGCGCAAGAGGGGCTCAGGGTTTGTGGGAGACCCAGTACTTC. It is translated as CASSARGAQGLWETQYF.